The 28 T cell receptor beta chains reported below all come from one sample, sequenced in a study of blood T cell repertoires in COVID-19 (dated by TCRdb to the early 2020s). Library preparation was by the immunoSEQ multiplex PCR assay. Held by TCRdb, this immuneACCESS table contains in-frame sequences only and omits some clones. Under half of the omission traces to an unresolved V gene where checked; the cause of the rest is unknown. This sample comprises just over 250,000 clones, 75% to 90% of them detected only once. Roughly 10% of the sample goes to the ten largest clones. The sample was peripheral blood. The receptor source for this set is a woman in her seventies with COVID-19, enrolled during active disease.

This chain links TRBV5-1 with TRBJ1-2; D is unclear. This CDR3 has 12 amino acids. Trimming left V 3 bases short and J 5 bases short, with 8 bases between. CDR1 is SGHRS and CDR2 is YFSETQ in the germline V gene. The CDR3 bases are TGCGCCAGCAGCTCTAACCTGTATGGCTACACCTTC. Protein: CASSSNLYGYTF. Full variable domain (remainder filled in from reference TRBV5-1 and TRBJ1-2): KAGVTQTPRYLIKTRGQQVTLSCSPISGHRSVSWYQQTPGQGLQFLFEYFSETQRNKGNFPGRFSGRQFSNSRSEMNVSTLELGDSALYLCASSSNLYGYTFGSGTRLTVV.

The CDR3 DNA is TGTGCCAGCAGTGAGGTGGGAGGGCCGACCGGGGAGCTGTTTTTT. Its translation is CASSEVGGPTGELFF. The genes are TRBV6-4 and TRBJ2-2; 7 bases match TRBD2. This CDR3 has 15 residues. After removal of 3 bases from V and 5 bases from J, the junction contained 6 bases not matched to a gene. Germline V gives CDR1 MRHNA, CDR2 SNTAGT.

The chain couples TRBV9 to TRBJ2-7; 7 bases are a match to TRBD2. This CDR3 contains 15 residues. Looked up from germline, CDR1 is SGDLS and CDR2 is YYNGEE. Losses at the gene ends were 2 bases for V and 2 bases for J; bases not matched to a gene: 7. The CDR3 bases are TGTGCCAGCAGCGTTGGCGGGAGTGTTGCCTACGAGCAGTACTTC. Protein sequence: CASSVGGSVAYEQYF.

The V gene is TRBV24-1, the J gene TRBJ1-1; 9 positions agree with TRBD1. Germline V gene lookup returns CDR1 KGHDR and CDR2 SFDVKD. J was trimmed by 2 bases and V by 7 bases; bases with no gene match: 1. The CDR3 sequence is 13 residues long. Here the CDR3 reads CATRGQGNTEAFF. DNA for the CDR3: TGTGCCACCAGGGGACAGGGCAACACTGAAGCTTTCTTT.

The V and J genes are TRBV5-6 and TRBJ1-1, with D unresolved. CDR3 size: 12 residues. Germline-derived CDR1 and CDR2 are SGHDT and YYEEEE. The V end lost 2 bases, the J end lost 5 bases, and 7 bases lay between the germline ends. CDR3 amino acids: CASSLGRTEAFF. DNA of the CDR3: TGTGCCAGCAGCTTAGGGAGAACTGAAGCTTTCTTT.

V gene TRBV6-6 combines with J gene TRBJ2-5; no firm D call. This CDR3 spans 11 amino acids. The V end was cut by 5 bases, the J end by 5 bases, with 6 bases between. Per the germline V gene, CDR1 is MNHNY and CDR2 is SVGAGI (reference sequence). CDR3 in amino acids: CASSTQETQYF. CDR3 coding DNA: TGTGCCAGCAGTACCCAGGAGACCCAGTACTTC.

The gene calls are TRBV10-3 and TRBJ2-1; 12 nucleotides align to TRBD2. V dropped 6 bases and J dropped 0; count of bases not matched to a gene: 6. The length of the CDR3 is 17 residues. Germline V CDR1 and CDR2: ENHRY, SYGVKD. DNA of the CDR3: TGTGCCATCAGCCCACGACTAGCGGGAGACTCCTACAATGAGCAGTTCTTC. Amino acids: CAISPRLAGDSYNEQFF.

The chain is built from TRBV30 and TRBJ1-6; a possible D gene is TRBD1 (6 bases). Germline V CDR1 and CDR2: GTSNPN, SVGIG (reference sequence). The V end lost 2 bases, the J end lost 7 bases, and 12 bases lay between the germline ends. The CDR3 has 14 residues. The CDR3 DNA reads as TGTGCCTGGAGTCATCAGGGGAGCAATTCACCCCTCCACTTT. Translated, it gives CAWSHQGSNSPLHF.

This chain's CDR3 is CASSHRDRASGTQYF. The CDR3 bases are TGTGCCAGCAGCCACCGGGACAGGGCCTCGGGGACCCAGTACTTC. This rearrangement joins TRBV7-2 to TRBJ2-5; TRBD1 matches at 9 bases. This CDR3 is built from 15 residues. Germline V CDR1 and CDR2: SGHTA, FQGNSA. Germline trimming cut 5 bases from V and 7 bases from J; bases unmatched to any gene: 11.

The CDR3 here is CSGPGRGPGGAGGQRSNQPQHF. In DNA form, the CDR3 reads TGCAGCGGCCCCGGGAGGGGCCCCGGGGGGGCGGGGGGACAGCGTAGCAATCAGCCCCAGCATTTT. The chain links TRBV29-1 to TRBJ1-5; 7 bases align to TRBD1. Germline assignment: CDR1 SQVTM and CDR2 ANQGSEA. This CDR3 is built from 22 residues. Unmatched junction bases numbered 30, after V lost 7 bases and J lost 0 bases.

J is TRBJ2-1 and V is TRBV3-1 (or the pseudogene TRBV3-2); D unresolved. Germline V gene sequence: CDR1 LGHDT, CDR2 YNNKEL (reference sequence). Trimming took 1 base from V and 15 from J, leaving 10 bases between them. The CDR3 runs 11 residues. CDR3 bases: TGTGCCAGCAGCCAAGTTGAGGTGTTGTTCTTC. It specifies CASSQVEVLFF.

V and J are TRBV6-6 and TRBJ2-7; 8 positions agree with TRBD1. The CDR3 has 14 amino acids. V dropped 7 bases and J dropped 4; count of bases not matched to a gene: 9. Germline V lookup: CDR1 MNHNY, CDR2 SVGAGI (reference sequence). This CDR3 is CASNTPGGMYEQYF. The CDR3 DNA is TGTGCCAGCAACACCCCAGGGGGCATGTACGAGCAGTACTTC.

The chain couples TRBV19 to TRBJ2-7, with 9 bases that match TRBD2. The CDR3 spans 14 residues. Germline-derived CDR1 and CDR2 are LNHDA and SQIVND (reference sequence). The J segment lost 1 base and the V segment lost 3 bases, leaving 1 base of the junction unmatched. The CDR3 coding sequence is TGTGCCAGTAGTATGACTAGCGGATCCTACGAGCAGTACTTC. The encoded protein is CASSMTSGSYEQYF.

This clone was counted only a few times. V gene TRBV12-3 or TRBV12-4 combines with J gene TRBJ1-2; 7 positions agree with TRBD1. V lost 7 bases and J lost 2; bases outside the gene matches: 4. The CDR3 is 13 residues long. The CDR3 sequence: CASTQDRNYGYTF. The DNA for the CDR3 is TGTGCCAGCACCCAGGACAGGAACTATGGCTACACCTTC.

The chain links TRBV11-1 to TRBJ2-7, with TRBD1 matching 10 bases. The CDR3 contains 15 residues. Trimming cost V 3 bases and J 6 bases; bases outside gene matches: 8. The V gene's germline CDR1 is SGHAT and CDR2 FQDESV (reference sequence). In DNA form, the CDR3 reads TGTGCCAGCAGCTTGTGGACAGGGGGTCAAGGCGAGCAGTACTTC. Its translation is CASSLWTGGQGEQYF.

The chain's CDR3 is CASSVAGLTSPLHF. CDR3 sequence (DNA): TGTGCCAGCAGTGTCGCAGGGTTGACTTCACCCCTCCACTTT. This rearrangement joins TRBV2 to TRBJ1-6; D might be TRBD1 (5 bases). Germline values: CDR1 SNHLY, CDR2 FYNNEI. The CDR3 is 14 residues long. V lost 4 bases and J lost 9, with 13 bases in between.

The V and J genes are TRBV2 and TRBJ2-3, with TRBD2 as a possible D gene (6 bases). The V gene's germline CDR1 is SNHLY and CDR2 FYNNEI. This CDR3 has 13 residues. V lost 5 bases to trimming and J lost 8 bases, with 14 bases between them. The CDR3 loop is CASSTGAGGTQYF. DNA for the CDR3: TGTGCCAGCAGTACGGGAGCGGGTGGTACGCAGTATTTT.

The chain joins TRBV7-9 to TRBJ1-6, with D unclear. Trimming pared 0 bases from V and 10 bases from J, leaving 7 bases between. Germline CDR1 SEHNR, CDR2 FQNEAQ (reference sequence). The CDR3 totals 13 residues. In nucleotides, the CDR3 is TGTGCCAGCAGCTTAGCGGGCGTCTCACCCCTCCACTTT. Its translation is CASSLAGVSPLHF.

This rearrangement joins TRBV10-3 to TRBJ2-7; D might be TRBD2 (5 bases). Germline V gene sequence: CDR1 ENHRY, CDR2 SYGVKD. The CDR3 loop spans 12 amino acids. Trimming removed 10 bases at V and 5 bases at J, with 15 bases between. The CDR3 bases are TGTGCCACCACGCCCGGGGTTGACGAGCAGTACTTC. This codes for CATTPGVDEQYF.

The rearrangement joins TRBV28 to TRBJ2-7; 9 nucleotides match TRBD1. This CDR3 region has 15 residues. Germline V gives CDR1 MDHEN, CDR2 SYDVKM. V lost 6 bases and J lost 4; bases outside the gene matches: 10. The CDR3 coding sequence is TGTGCCAGCAGAACACCACAGGGGGCCTTGTACGAGCAGTACTTC. Encoded protein: CASRTPQGALYEQYF.

The rearrangement uses TRBV2 and TRBJ2-7; 8 bases are shared with TRBD1. CDR1 SNHLY and CDR2 FYNNEI come from the germline V gene. The CDR3 runs 14 residues. J gave up 2 bases and V 4 bases, and 4 bases lay outside the gene matches. The CDR3 bases are TGTGCCAGCAGTGTTCAGGGGGCTCCCTACGAGCAGTACTTC. Protein sequence: CASSVQGAPYEQYF.

V usage is TRBV4-2 and J usage is TRBJ2-1; 7 bases map to TRBD2. Germline CDR1 is LGHNA and CDR2 is YNFKEQ. V shed 0 bases and J 10 bases; nucleotides not matched to a gene: 6. This CDR3 has 14 amino acids. The CDR3 sequence: CASSQDGGGPEQFF. As DNA, the CDR3 is TGTGCCAGCAGCCAAGATGGGGGGGGTCCCGAGCAGTTCTTC.

The J gene is TRBJ2-1, the V gene TRBV30; 16 nucleotides agree with TRBD2. CDR1 and CDR2 (germline): GTSNPN, SVGIG (reference sequence). The CDR3 is 18 amino acids. V lost 6 bases, J lost 3 bases, and 11 bases stayed unmatched. In nucleotides, the CDR3 is TGTGCCTGCCACCTGGGGACTAGCGGGAGGGTCCTCTACAATGAGCAGTTCTTC. This codes for CACHLGTSGRVLYNEQFF.

This clone has just a few counts. The CDR3 spells CACQRENYEQYF. The CDR3 nucleotides are TGTGCCTGCCAGCGGGAAAACTACGAGCAGTACTTC. The J gene is TRBJ2-7, the V gene TRBV3-1 (or the pseudogene TRBV3-2), with 7 bases that match TRBD2. CDR1 LGHDT and CDR2 YNNKEL come from the germline V gene (reference sequence). After removal of 11 bases from V and 3 bases from J, the junction contained 7 bases not matched to a gene. CDR3 length: 12 amino acids.

The chain joins TRBV6-5 to TRBJ1-1, with 8 nucleotides matching TRBD1. J gave up 4 bases and V 4 bases, and 8 bases lay outside the gene matches. This CDR3 is built from 15 residues. Germline V lookup: CDR1 MNHEY, CDR2 SVGAGI. The DNA of the CDR3 is TGTGCCAGCAGTTGGGACAGGATGTCGAGCACTGAAGCTTTCTTT. Translated: CASSWDRMSSTEAFF.

The CDR3 region is CATSANRNGPQHF. The CDR3 nucleotides read TGTGCCACCAGTGCCAACAGAAATGGCCCCCAGCATTTT. This chain connects TRBV24-1 to TRBJ1-5, with D unresolved. This CDR3 has 13 residues. Trimming removed 5 bases from V and 10 bases from J, with 14 bases in between. Germline V gene sequence: CDR1 KGHDR, CDR2 SFDVKD.

The chain couples TRBV28 to TRBJ2-7; 8 nucleotides line up with TRBD1. Germline-derived CDR1 and CDR2 are MDHEN and SYDVKM. The junction had 3 bases not matched to a gene; V was cut back by 0 bases and J by 2 bases. This CDR3 is built from 15 residues. The DNA of the CDR3 is TGTGCCAGCAGTTTATGGGCAGGGGGCACCTACGAGCAGTACTTC. It translates to CASSLWAGGTYEQYF.

The V gene is TRBV28, the J gene TRBJ2-7; 7 nucleotides agree with TRBD1. Germline V gene sequence: CDR1 MDHEN, CDR2 SYDVKM. Losses at the gene ends were 5 bases for V and 7 bases for J; bases not matched to a gene: 14. CDR3 length equals 15 residues. The CDR3 nucleotides read TGTGCCAGCAGTACGATGGGACAGAGAGTGAGGGAGCAGTACTTC. As protein: CASSTMGQRVREQYF.